This T cell receptor (beta chain) was captured by sequencing in a study of T cells in Graves' hyperthyroidism and ophthalmopathy. RNA transcripts provided the source from which TCR beta CDR3 regions were amplified. First-round RT-PCR with HTBI primers amplified the TCR CDR3 region. In TCRdb, the multiplex PCR reads were re-called with MiXCR into one record per CDR3 protein. The sample yields 280,000 or so distinct CDR3 sequences, 25% to 30% seen once. Looked up from germline, CDR1 is SNHLY and CDR2 is FYNNEI. The CDR3 has 15 residues. The germline V and J ends were trimmed by 7 bases and 2 bases, with 15 bases remaining between them.

The TCR sequence derives from a man between 35 and 55 years old with Graves' hyperthyroidism that later progressed to Graves' ophthalmopathy. What was sequenced was blood. The gene calls are TRBV2 and TRBJ1-3; the D is unclear. In nucleotides, the CDR3 is TGTGCCAGCACCTCGCGAGGGTTCACTGGAAACACCATATATTTT. It is translated as CASTSRGFTGNTIYF.